This paragraph covers one T cell receptor (beta chain) sequence. The antigen is undetermined. Employing constant-segment primers, 5'RACE generated TCR alpha and TCR beta cDNA libraries bearing sample barcodes and UMIs. TCRdb re-called the 5' RACE reads with MiXCR, one entry per CDR3 protein. The sample lists about 430,000 distinct CDR3 sequences; approximately 25% were seen once. This record belongs to a study of T-cell memory formation after mild COVID-19. Study overall: Largely, TCR clusters stayed within a single donor.

Per germline, CDR1 MNHEY and CDR2 SMNVEV (reference sequence). This CDR3 region has 15 residues. J was trimmed by 5 bases and V by 0 bases; bases with no gene match: 5. General observations from the study: Memory sampled before infection contained some responding clones, suggesting cross-reactive memory joined. The main location of contracting CD4+ clones was CM and EM, and that of contracting CD8+ clones was EMRA.

This receptor was obtained from an adult woman who had mild COVID-19 (a few samples of this study predate the infection). Cell type and time point are not known. What was sequenced was PBMCs or a T cell subset sorted from them (not recorded which). This sequence joins TRBV27 and TRBJ1-2, with 8 bases matching TRBD1. The CDR3, as DNA: TGTGCCAGCAGTTTATCGGGGACAGGACCTTATGGCTACACCTTC. Encoded protein: CASSLSGTGPYGYTF.